The 8 T cell receptor beta chains below all came from one sample that was sequenced in a study of blood T cells in healthy people across ages. Next came a second PCR, run for 7 to 11 cycles, which used a sample-barcoded 5' primer along with a J-beta primer mix. One entry per CDR3 protein, called by TCRdb with MiXCR from the 5' RACE reads. The sample holds approximately 960,000 distinct CDR3 sequences; roughly 28% are singletons and the top ten take approximately 10%. This sample was shared with a second study, whose subject was T cells of mothers and their children.

The source material was blood. The receptors originated from a woman between 35 and 50 years old in good health.

Note on this clonotype: Given a much more abundant clone one base away, this may be a read error. The rearrangement joins TRBV4-3 to TRBJ2-7; D might be TRBD1 or TRBD2, each matching 6 bases. The ends were cut back, 0 bases at V and 3 bases at J, with 9 bases in the middle. The CDR3 is 14 residues long. From germline, CDR1 is LGHNA and CDR2 YSLEER. The CDR3 DNA reads TGCGCCAGCAGCCAAGAACAGGGAGGCTACGAGCAGTACTTC. It encodes CASSQEQGGYEQYF.

This clonotype showed up just a few times. This chain links TRBV5-1 with TRBJ2-7; D is possibly TRBD2 (6 bases). Between the trimmed V and J ends, which lost 1 base and 6 bases, there was a span of 17 bases. CDR1 is SGHRS and CDR2 is YFSETQ in the germline V gene. CDR3 length equals 15 residues. CDR3 sequence: CASSLNQGGRVEQYF. Written as DNA, the CDR3 is TGCGCCAGCAGCTTGAACCAGGGAGGTAGGGTCGAGCAGTACTTC. The full variable domain, with the rest looked up from reference TRBV5-1 and TRBJ2-7, is KAGVTQTPRYLIKTRGQQVTLSCSPISGHRSVSWYQQTPGQGLQFLFEYFSETQRNKGNFPGRFSGRQFSNSRSEMNVSTLELGDSALYLCASSLNQGGRVEQYFGPGTRLTVT.

This clonotype was detected only a few times. This rearrangement joins TRBV9 to TRBJ1-2; possibly TRBD1 for D (5 bases). The germline V gene has CDR1 SGDLS and CDR2 YYNGEE. The CDR3 extends over 17 amino acids. Trimming took 4 bases from V and 0 from J, leaving 19 bases between them. CDR3 DNA: TGTGCCAGCAGCTTAGGTGGGACTACACGGACTAACTATGGCTACACCTTC. Translation gives CASSLGGTTRTNYGYTF.

This clonotype has just a few counts. The rearrangement links TRBV28 to TRBJ2-7; the D is unclear. V lost 5 bases and J 3 bases, leaving 14 bases between the germline ends. The CDR3 consists of 14 residues. Germline CDR1 MDHEN, CDR2 SYDVKM. The CDR3 nucleotides are TGTGCCAGCAGTAAGCTCCTTTTCGGCTACGAGCAGTACTTC. The encoded protein is CASSKLLFGYEQYF.

This clonotype showed up just a few times. The gene calls are TRBV10-3 and TRBJ2-1; D is uncertain. The CDR3 loop spans 16 amino acids. Germline V gene data show CDR1 as ENHRY and CDR2 as SYGVKD. Trimming shortened V by 0 bases and J by 8 bases, and 17 bases separated the two germline ends. The CDR3 DNA reads as TGTGCCATCAGTGAGTCCGGGTCCCGGGTAGGCGATGAGCAGTTCTTC. Its protein product is CAISESGSRVGDEQFF.

This clonotype came up many times. The chain uses TRBV29-1 and TRBJ2-3; no clear D. Between the trimmed V and J ends, which lost 4 bases and 2 bases, there was a span of 13 bases. The CDR3 is made up of 14 amino acids. CDR1 is SQVTM and CDR2 is ANQGSEA in the germline V gene. In DNA, the CDR3 is TGCAGCGTTGTGGGTCCCTCATTCACAGATACGCAGTATTTT. Translated: CSVVGPSFTDTQYF.

On this clonotype itself: The CDR3 carries no conserved terminal phenylalanine or tryptophan, so it likely arises from a read error. The chain carries TRBV12-3 or TRBV12-4 and TRBJ1-1; TRBD1 aligns across 8 bases. There are 14 residues in the CDR3. Trimming cost V 6 bases and J 1 base; bases outside gene matches: 4. CDR3 nucleotide sequence: TGTGCCAGCAGGCACGACAGGGGGAACACTGAAGCTTTCTGT. It encodes CASRHDRGNTEAFC.

The chain carries TRBV20-1 and TRBJ1-5, with 8 bases fitting TRBD1. CDR3 length equals 12 residues. Trimming at V came to 5 bases and at J to 5 bases, leaving 2 bases not matched to a gene. CDR1 is DFQATT, CDR2 SNEGSKA, per germline (reference sequence). CDR3 in DNA: TGCAGTGCTTCACAGGGGGATCAGCCCCAGCATTTT. This codes for CSASQGDQPQHF.